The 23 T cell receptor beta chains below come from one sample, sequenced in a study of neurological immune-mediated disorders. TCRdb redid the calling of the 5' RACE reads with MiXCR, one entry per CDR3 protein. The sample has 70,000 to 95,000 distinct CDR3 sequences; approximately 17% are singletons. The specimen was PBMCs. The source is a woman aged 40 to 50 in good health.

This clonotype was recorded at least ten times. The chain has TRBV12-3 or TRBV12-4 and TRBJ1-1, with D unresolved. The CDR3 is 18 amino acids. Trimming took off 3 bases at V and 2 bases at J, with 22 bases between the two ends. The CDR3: CASSFSTGPIIPNTEAFF. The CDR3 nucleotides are TGTGCCAGCAGTTTCTCTACCGGCCCTATAATCCCAAACACTGAAGCTTTCTTT.

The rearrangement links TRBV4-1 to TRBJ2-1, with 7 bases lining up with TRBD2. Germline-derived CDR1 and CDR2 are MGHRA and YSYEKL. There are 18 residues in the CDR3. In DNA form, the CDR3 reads TGCTACAGCAGCCAAGGAGGAAGCGGGGCGTACTCCTACAATGAGCAGTTCTTC. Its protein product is CYSSQGGSGAYSYNEQFF.

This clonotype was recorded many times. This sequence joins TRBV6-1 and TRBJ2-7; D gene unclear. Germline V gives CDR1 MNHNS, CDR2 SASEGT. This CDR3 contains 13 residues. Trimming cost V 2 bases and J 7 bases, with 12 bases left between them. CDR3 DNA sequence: TGTGCCAGCAGTGAACTCCGAAACTTGGAGCAGTACGTC. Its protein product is CASSELRNLEQYV.

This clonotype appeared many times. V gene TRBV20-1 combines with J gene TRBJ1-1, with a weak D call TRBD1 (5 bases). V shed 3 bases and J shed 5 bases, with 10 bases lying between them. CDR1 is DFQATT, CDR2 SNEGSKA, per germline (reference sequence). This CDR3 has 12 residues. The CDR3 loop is CSASDQGTEAFF. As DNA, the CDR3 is TGCAGTGCTAGTGATCAGGGTACTGAAGCTTTCTTT.

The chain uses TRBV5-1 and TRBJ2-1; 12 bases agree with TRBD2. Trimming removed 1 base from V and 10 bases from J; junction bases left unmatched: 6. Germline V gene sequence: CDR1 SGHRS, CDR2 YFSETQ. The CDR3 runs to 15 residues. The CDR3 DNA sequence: TGCGCCAGCAGCTTGTCTCTAGCGGGAGGGCACGAGCAGTTCTTC. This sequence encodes CASSLSLAGGHEQFF. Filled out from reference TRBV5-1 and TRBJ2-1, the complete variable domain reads KAGVTQTPRYLIKTRGQQVTLSCSPISGHRSVSWYQQTPGQGLQFLFEYFSETQRNKGNFPGRFSGRQFSNSRSEMNVSTLELGDSALYLCASSLSLAGGHEQFFGPGTRLTVL.

The CDR3 coding sequence is TGTGCCAGAAGCCTGGACAGGGGGCGGAAAGAGTATGGCTACACCTTC. This translates into CARSLDRGRKEYGYTF. The chain links TRBV5-3 to TRBJ1-2; 11 bases match TRBD1. TRBV5-3 belongs to the ORF category, with a function that is uncertain. This CDR3 comprises 16 residues. V shed 4 bases and J 5 bases; nucleotides not matched to a gene: 10.

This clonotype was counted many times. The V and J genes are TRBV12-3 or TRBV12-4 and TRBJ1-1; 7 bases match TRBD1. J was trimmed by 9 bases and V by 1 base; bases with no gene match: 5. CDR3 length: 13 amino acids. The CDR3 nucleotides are TGTGCCAGCAGTTTAGTAGGGGGCGTCCAAGCTTTCTTT. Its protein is CASSLVGGVQAFF.

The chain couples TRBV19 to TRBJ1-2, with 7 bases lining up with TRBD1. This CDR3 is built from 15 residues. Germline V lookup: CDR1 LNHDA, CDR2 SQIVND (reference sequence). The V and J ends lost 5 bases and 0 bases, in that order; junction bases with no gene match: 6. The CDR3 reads CASSERDSANYGYTF. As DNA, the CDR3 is TGTGCCAGTAGTGAACGGGACAGCGCTAACTATGGCTACACCTTC.

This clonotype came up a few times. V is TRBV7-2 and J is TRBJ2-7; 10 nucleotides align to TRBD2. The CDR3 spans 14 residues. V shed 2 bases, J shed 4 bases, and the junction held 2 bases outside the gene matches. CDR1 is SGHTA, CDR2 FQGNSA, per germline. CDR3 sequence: CASSLTSGAYEQYF. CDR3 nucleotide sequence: TGTGCCAGCAGCTTAACTAGCGGGGCATACGAGCAGTACTTC.

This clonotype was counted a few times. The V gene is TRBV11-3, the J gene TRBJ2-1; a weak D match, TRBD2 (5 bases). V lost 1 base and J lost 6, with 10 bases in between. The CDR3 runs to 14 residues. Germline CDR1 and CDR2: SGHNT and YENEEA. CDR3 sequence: CASSLVGRGNEQFF. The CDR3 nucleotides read TGTGCCAGCAGCTTAGTCGGCCGGGGCAATGAGCAGTTCTTC.

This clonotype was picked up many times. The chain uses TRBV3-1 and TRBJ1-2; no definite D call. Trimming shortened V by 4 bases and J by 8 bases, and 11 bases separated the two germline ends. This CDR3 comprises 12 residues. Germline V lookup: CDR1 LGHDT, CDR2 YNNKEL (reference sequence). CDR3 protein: CASSRSERGYTF. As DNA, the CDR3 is TGTGCCAGCAGCCGCTCGGAGCGGGGCTACACCTTC.

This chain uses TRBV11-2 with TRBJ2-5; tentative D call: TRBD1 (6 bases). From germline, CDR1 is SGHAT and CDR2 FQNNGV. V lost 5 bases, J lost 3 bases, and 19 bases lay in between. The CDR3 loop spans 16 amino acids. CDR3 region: CASSPLGDKSKETQYF. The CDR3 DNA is TGTGCCAGCAGCCCCCTGGGGGACAAGTCAAAAGAGACCCAGTACTTC.

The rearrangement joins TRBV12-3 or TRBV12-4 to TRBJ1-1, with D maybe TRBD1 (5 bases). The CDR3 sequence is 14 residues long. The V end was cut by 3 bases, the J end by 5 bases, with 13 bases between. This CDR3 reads CASSFWPGGTEAFF. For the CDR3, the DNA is TGTGCCAGCAGTTTCTGGCCTGGGGGGACTGAAGCTTTCTTT.

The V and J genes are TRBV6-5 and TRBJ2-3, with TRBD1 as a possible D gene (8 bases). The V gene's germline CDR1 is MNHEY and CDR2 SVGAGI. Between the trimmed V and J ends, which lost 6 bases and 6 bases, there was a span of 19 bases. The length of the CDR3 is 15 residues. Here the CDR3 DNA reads TGTGCCAGCAGACCCTCGACAGGGGAGGGGGATACGCAGTATTTT. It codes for CASRPSTGEGDTQYF.

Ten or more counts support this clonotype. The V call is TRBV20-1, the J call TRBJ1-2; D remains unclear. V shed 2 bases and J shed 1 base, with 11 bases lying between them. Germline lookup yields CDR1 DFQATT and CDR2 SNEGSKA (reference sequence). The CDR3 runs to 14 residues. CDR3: CSARRRVLNYGYTF. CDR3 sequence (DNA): TGCAGTGCTAGAAGGCGGGTTCTTAACTATGGCTACACCTTC.

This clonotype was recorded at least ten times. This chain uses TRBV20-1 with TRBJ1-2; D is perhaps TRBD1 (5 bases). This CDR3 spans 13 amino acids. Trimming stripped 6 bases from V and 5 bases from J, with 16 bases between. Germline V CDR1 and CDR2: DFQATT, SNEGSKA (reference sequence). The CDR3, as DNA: TGCAGTGCCCGGGGGGGGGTCGGATATGGCTACACCTTC. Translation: CSARGGVGYGYTF.

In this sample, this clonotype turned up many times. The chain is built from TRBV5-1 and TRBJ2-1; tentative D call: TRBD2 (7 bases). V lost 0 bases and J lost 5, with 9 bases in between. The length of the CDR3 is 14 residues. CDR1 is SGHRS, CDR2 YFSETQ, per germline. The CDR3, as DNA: TGCGCCAGCAGCTTGGAGGGGGGGGACAATGAGCAGTTCTTC. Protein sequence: CASSLEGGDNEQFF.

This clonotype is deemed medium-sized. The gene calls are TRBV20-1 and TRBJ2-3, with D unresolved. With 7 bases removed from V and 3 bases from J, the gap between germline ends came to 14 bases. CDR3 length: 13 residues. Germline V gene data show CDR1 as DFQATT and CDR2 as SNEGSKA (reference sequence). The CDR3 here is CSVPPPSTDTQYF. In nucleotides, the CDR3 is TGCAGTGTTCCCCCACCCTCAACAGATACGCAGTATTTT.

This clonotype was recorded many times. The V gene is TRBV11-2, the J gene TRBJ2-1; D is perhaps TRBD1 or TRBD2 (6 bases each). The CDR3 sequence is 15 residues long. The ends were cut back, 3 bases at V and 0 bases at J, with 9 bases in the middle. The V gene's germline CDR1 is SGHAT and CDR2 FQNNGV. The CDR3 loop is CASSFRGLSYNEQFF. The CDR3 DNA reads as TGTGCCAGCAGCTTCCGGGGGCTCTCCTACAATGAGCAGTTCTTC.

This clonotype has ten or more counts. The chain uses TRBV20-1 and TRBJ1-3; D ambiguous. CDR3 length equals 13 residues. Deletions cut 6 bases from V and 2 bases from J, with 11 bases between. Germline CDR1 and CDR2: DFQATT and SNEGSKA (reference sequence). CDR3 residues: CSALDLAGNTIYF. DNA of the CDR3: TGCAGTGCCTTGGACCTTGCTGGAAACACCATATATTTT.

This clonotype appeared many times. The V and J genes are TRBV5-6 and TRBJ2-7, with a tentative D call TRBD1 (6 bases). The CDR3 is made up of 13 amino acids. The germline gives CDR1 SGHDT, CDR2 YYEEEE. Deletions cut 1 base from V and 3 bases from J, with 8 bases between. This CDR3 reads CASSLIGGYEQYV. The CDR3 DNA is TGTGCCAGCAGCTTGATAGGGGGCTACGAGCAGTACGTC.

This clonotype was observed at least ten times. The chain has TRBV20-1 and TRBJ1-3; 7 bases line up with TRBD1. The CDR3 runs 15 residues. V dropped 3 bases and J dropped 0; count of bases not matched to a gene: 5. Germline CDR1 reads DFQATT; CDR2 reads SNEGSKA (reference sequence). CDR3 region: CSARDRTYSGNTIYF. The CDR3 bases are TGCAGTGCTAGGGACAGGACATACTCTGGAAACACCATATATTTT.

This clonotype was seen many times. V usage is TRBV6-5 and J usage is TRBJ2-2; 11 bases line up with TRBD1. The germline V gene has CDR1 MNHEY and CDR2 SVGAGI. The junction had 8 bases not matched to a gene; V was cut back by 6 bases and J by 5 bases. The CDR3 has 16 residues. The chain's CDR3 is CASRSGQGAWTGELFF. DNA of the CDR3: TGTGCCAGCAGGTCCGGACAGGGGGCATGGACCGGGGAGCTGTTTTTT.